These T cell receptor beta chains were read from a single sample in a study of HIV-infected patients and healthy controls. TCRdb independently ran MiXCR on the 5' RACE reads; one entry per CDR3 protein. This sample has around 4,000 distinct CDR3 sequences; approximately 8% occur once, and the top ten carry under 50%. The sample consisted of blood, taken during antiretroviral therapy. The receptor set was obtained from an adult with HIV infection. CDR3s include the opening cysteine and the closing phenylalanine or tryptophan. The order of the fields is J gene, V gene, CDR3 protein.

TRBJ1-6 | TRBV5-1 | CASSPLGLNSPLHF
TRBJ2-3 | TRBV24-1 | CATSTSGGVTDTQYF
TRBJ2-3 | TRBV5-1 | CASTEGGPGDTQYF
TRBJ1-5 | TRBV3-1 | CASSQGWDSNQPQHF
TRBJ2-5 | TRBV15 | CATSPPWRGRQETQYF
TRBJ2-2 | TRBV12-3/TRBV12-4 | CASSIRDRITGELFF
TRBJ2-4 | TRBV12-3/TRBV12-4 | CASSLRGNIQYF
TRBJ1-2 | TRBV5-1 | CASSPGIPEYGYTF
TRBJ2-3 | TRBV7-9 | CASSHDRAGPDTQYF
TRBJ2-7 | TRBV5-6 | CASSLASGVGGQYF
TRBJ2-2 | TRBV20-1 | CSARRGKGGELFF
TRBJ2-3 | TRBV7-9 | CASSGDSTDTQYF
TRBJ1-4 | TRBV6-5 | CASSYSRTATNEKLFF
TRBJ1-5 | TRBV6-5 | CASRPTFSSNQPQHF
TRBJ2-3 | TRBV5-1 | CASSLPSSDADTQYF
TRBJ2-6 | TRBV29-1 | CSVRISGTGASGANVLTF
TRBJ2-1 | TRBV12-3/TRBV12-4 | CASSLGASGATYNEQFF
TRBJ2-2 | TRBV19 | CASESRDRGFSAGELFF